This T cell receptor (beta chain) derives from a study of control samples from healthy donors and cancer patients (dated by TCRdb to about 2020). CDR1 and CDR2, looked up from the germline V gene, are SGHDT and YYEEEE. The CDR3 runs 13 amino acids, cysteine and phenylalanine included. Here the CDR3 DNA is all that survives: 39 bases in frame from base 1. Trimming accounts for 5 bases at V and 10 bases at J, while the number of junction bases matched to no gene is 4. Details on this clone: Its antigen specificity is not known. Within one base of it there is no much larger clone, and no base qualities were kept.

Receptor amplification or capture employed the immunoSEQ multiplex PCR assay. TCRdb took this table from immuneACCESS and kept in-frame rearrangements with V and J called. Such tables lack part of the clones; where checked against another copy, unresolved V genes explain under half of the gap, and the rest is unexplained. In all, the sample holds tens of thousands of clones, and 94% of those were seen once. Less than 4% of the sample comes from the top ten. This chain joins TRBV5-6 to TRBJ1-6, and TRBD1 aligns with 9 junction nucleotides. This sequence was found in a man younger than 40 in good health. The sequencing input was blood. The CDR3 reads CASSPGQGSPLHF. The nucleotide sequence reads TGTGCCAGCAGTCCGGGACAGGGATCACCCCTCCACTTT.